The rows below give T cell receptor beta chains drawn from one sample of a study of graft-versus-host responses after intestinal transplantation. These receptors have no identified antigens. Measured with immunoSEQ multiplex PCR; TCRdb has only the in-frame clones, and not every one. The sample contains more than 70,000 clones, around 92% of which appear only once. Material: unstimulated CD8+ T cells sorted from spleen or lymph node cells, obtained before transplant. The receptors here all came from a human donor who was the organ donor for an intestinal transplant. CDR3s include the opening cysteine and the closing phenylalanine or tryptophan. The D gene is left open where the match is weak. Where a row states a size, it is once, few, many or the class of an expanded clone; other rows omit it.

abundance	v_gene	d_gene	j_gene	CDR3aa	CDR3nt
NA	TRBV25-1	NA	TRBJ1-1	CASSERVNTEAFF	TGTGCCAGCAGTGAACGGGTGAACACTGAAGCTTTCTTT
NA	TRBV6-6	NA	TRBJ2-7	CASMGEAYHHEQYF	TGTGCCAGCATGGGAGAGGCCTACCATCACGAGCAGTACTTC
NA	TRBV7-8	NA	TRBJ2-1	CASSLEGVRNNEQFF	TGTGCCAGCAGCTTAGAAGGGGTAAGGAACAATGAGCAGTTCTTC
NA	TRBV7-6	TRBD2	TRBJ2-7	CASSLQASGSSYEQYF	TGTGCCAGCAGCTTACAGGCTAGCGGTAGCTCCTACGAGCAGTACTTC
NA	TRBV9	TRBD1	TRBJ1-3	CASRGTEGNTIYF	TGTGCCAGCAGGGGGACAGAGGGAAACACCATATATTTT
NA	TRBV7-9	TRBD2	TRBJ2-7	CASSLGGGGEQYF	TGTGCCAGCAGCTTAGGGGGGGGAGGCGAGCAGTACTTC
NA	TRBV4-3	NA	TRBJ2-7	CASSQASGAYEQYF	TGCGCCAGCAGCCAGGCCTCGGGGGCCTACGAGCAGTACTTC
NA	TRBV27	NA	TRBJ2-1	CASSLGARFEQFF	TGTGCCAGCAGTTTAGGGGCTCGGTTCGAGCAGTTCTTC
NA	TRBV23-1	NA	TRBJ1-4	CASSLDDRPEEKLFF	TGCGCCAGCAGTCTGGACGACAGACCAGAGGAAAAACTGTTTTTT
NA	TRBV4-1	NA	TRBJ2-1	CASSQALPRLDEQFF	TGCGCCAGCAGCCAAGCCCTTCCACGGTTGGATGAGCAGTTCTTC
NA	TRBV7-9	NA	TRBJ2-7	CASSPRERHEQYF	TGTGCCAGCAGCCCCCGGGAGCGCCACGAGCAGTACTTC
NA	TRBV9	NA	TRBJ1-3	CASSSSHSSGNTIYF	TGTGCCAGCAGCTCCTCACACAGCTCTGGAAACACCATATATTTT
NA	TRBV4-3	TRBD1	TRBJ2-7	CASSQEPTGGSYEQYF	TGCGCCAGCAGCCAAGAACCGACAGGGGGCTCCTACGAGCAGTACTTC
NA	TRBV11-1	TRBD1	TRBJ1-1	CASSLARDRGGTEAFF	TGTGCCAGCAGCTTAGCCAGGGACAGGGGAGGGACTGAAGCTTTCTTT
once	TRBV7-8	NA	TRBJ2-3	CASSLVDSKDTQYF	TGTGCCAGCAGCTTAGTGGACAGCAAGGACACGCAGTATTTT
NA	TRBV11-2	NA	TRBJ1-1	CASSLDKGGTEAFF	TGTGCCAGCAGCTTAGACAAAGGGGGCACTGAAGCTTTCTTT
once	TRBV5-1	NA	TRBJ1-5	CASSLGGGENQPQHF	TGCGCCAGCAGCTTGGGAGGGGGAGAAAATCAGCCCCAGCATTTT
NA	TRBV9	NA	TRBJ2-7	CASSPSGGTPYEQYF	TGTGCCAGCAGCCCCTCAGGAGGGACCCCCTACGAGCAGTACTTC
NA	TRBV15	NA	TRBJ2-5	CATSRDDRWQGGETQYF	TGTGCCACCAGCAGAGATGATCGATGGCAGGGAGGAGAGACCCAGTACTTC